This entry lists 5 T cell receptor beta chains sequenced from one sample in a study of T cells in localized non-small cell lung cancer. Libraries were prepared by immunoSEQ multiplex PCR; TCRdb keeps only in-frame clonotypes and omits some of them. This table holds 40,000 to 60,000 clones, around 81% found once. Sample: peripheral blood mononuclear cells, taken before any cancer treatment. All receptors come from a man between 40 and 70 years old with stage III lung adenocarcinoma.

This clone occurred a few times. The V gene is TRBV5-1, the J gene TRBJ2-1, with 13 bases aligning to TRBD2. The V gene end was trimmed by 2 bases and the J gene end by 2 bases; junction bases not matched to a gene: 13. The CDR3 runs to 20 residues. The germline V gene encodes CDR1 SGHRS and CDR2 YFSETQ. The CDR3 DNA is TGCGCCAGCAGCTTTGGAGACGGACTAGCGGGGGTAAAGCCCTACAATGAGCAGTTCTTC. Its translation: CASSFGDGLAGVKPYNEQFF. The full variable domain, completed using reference TRBV5-1 and TRBJ2-1, is KAGVTQTPRYLIKTRGQQVTLSCSPISGHRSVSWYQQTPGQGLQFLFEYFSETQRNKGNFPGRFSGRQFSNSRSEMNVSTLELGDSALYLCASSFGDGLAGVKPYNEQFFGPGTRLTVL.

The V and J genes are TRBV4-2 and TRBJ2-3; possibly TRBD1 for D (6 bases). This CDR3 is 12 amino acids long. The V end lost 6 bases, the J end lost 10 bases, and 14 bases lay between the germline ends. CDR1 and CDR2 (germline): LGHNA, YNFKEQ. Here the CDR3 reads CASRRRDNSQYF. The CDR3 DNA follows: TGTGCCAGCAGGCGACGGGACAATTCGCAGTATTTT.

The J gene is TRBJ2-3, the V gene TRBV30, with 8 bases lining up with TRBD1. The germline V gene encodes CDR1 GTSNPN and CDR2 SVGIG (reference sequence). V dropped 2 bases and J dropped 2; count of bases not matched to a gene: 3. The CDR3 loop spans 14 amino acids. CDR3 DNA sequence: TGTGCCTGGAGTAGACAGGGGCACACAGATACGCAGTATTTT. Residues: CAWSRQGHTDTQYF.

The chain uses TRBV11-2 and TRBJ1-1; TRBD1 agrees at 8 bases. The junction had 5 bases not matched to a gene; V was cut back by 2 bases and J by 3 bases. The CDR3 contains 15 residues. The germline V gene has CDR1 SGHAT and CDR2 FQNNGV. The CDR3 is CASSLSGGAYTEAFF. DNA of the CDR3: TGTGCCAGCAGCTTATCAGGGGGCGCGTACACTGAAGCTTTCTTT.

The chain combines TRBV6-6 with TRBJ2-7; D gene uncertain. This CDR3 contains 14 residues. Germline lookup yields CDR1 MNHNY and CDR2 SVGAGI (reference sequence). V gave up 5 bases and J gave up 3 bases, with 14 bases separating them. CDR3 in DNA: TGTGCCAGCAGTCCGCGCGCAGGCTACTACGAGCAGTACTTC. This sequence encodes CASSPRAGYYEQYF.